In its sample, the clone carrying this T cell receptor beta chain was seen a few times. Its specificity is not known. Sample barcodes and UMIs were carried by the TCR alpha and TCR beta cDNA libraries that 5'RACE generated with constant-segment primers. Via MiXCR, TCRdb re-called the 5' RACE reads, giving one row per CDR3 protein. The data contain 95,000 to 120,000 distinct CDR3 sequences, about 20% of them singletons. The data originate from a study of T-cell memory formation after mild COVID-19. In the study overall: The study found TCR clusters largely donor specific.

Regarding the study as a whole: Several responding clones turned up in pre-infection memory, indicating that cross-reactive memory may have taken part.

CDR3 size: 16 residues. Trimming took 7 bases from V and 2 from J; bases not matched to a gene: 10. V and J are TRBV12-3 or TRBV12-4 and TRBJ2-3; 9 bases line up with TRBD2. Sequences were obtained from PBMCs or a T cell subset sorted from them (not recorded which). The receptor's source is a man aged 18 to 29 who had mild COVID-19 (a few samples of this study predate the infection). Cell type and time point are not known. The CDR3: CASTEPSGGITDTQYF. The DNA for the CDR3 is TGTGCCAGCACCGAACCCAGCGGGGGGATCACAGATACGCAGTATTTT.